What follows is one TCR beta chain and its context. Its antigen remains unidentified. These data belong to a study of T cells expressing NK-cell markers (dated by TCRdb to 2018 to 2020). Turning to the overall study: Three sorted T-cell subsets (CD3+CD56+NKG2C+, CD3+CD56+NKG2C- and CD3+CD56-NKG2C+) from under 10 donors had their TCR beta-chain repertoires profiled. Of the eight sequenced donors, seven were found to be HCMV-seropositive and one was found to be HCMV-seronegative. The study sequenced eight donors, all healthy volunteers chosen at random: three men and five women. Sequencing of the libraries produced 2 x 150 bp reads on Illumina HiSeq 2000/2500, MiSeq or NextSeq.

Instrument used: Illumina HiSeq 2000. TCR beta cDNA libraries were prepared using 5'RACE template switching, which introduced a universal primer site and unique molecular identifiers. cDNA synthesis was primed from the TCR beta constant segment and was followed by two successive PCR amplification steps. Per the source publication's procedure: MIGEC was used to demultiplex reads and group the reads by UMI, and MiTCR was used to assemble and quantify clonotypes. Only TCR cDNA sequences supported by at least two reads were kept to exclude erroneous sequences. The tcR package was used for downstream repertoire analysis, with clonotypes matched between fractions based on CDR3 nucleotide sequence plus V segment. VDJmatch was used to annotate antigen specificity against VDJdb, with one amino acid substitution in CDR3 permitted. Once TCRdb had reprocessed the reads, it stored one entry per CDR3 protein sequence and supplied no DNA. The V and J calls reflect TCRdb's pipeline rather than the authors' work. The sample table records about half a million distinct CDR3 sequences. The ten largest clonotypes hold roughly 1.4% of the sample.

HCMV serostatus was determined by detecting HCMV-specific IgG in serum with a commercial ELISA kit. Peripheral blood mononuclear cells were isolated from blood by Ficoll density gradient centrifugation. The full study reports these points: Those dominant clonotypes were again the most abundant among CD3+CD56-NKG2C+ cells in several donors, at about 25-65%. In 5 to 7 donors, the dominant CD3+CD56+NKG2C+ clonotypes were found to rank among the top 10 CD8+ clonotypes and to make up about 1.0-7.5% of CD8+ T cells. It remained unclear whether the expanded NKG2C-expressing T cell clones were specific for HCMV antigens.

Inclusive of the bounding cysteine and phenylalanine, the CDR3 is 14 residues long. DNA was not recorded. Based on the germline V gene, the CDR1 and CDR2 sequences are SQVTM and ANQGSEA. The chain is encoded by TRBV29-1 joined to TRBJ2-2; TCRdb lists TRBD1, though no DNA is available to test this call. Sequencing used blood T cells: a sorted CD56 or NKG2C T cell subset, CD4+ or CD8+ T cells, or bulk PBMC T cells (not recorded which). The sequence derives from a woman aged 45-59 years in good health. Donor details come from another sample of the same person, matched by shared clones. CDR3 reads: CSVVQGALTGELFF.